This is a list of T cell receptor beta chains from one sample in a study of identical twins. MiXCR, applied by TCRdb to the 5' RACE reads, yields one record per CDR3 protein. The sample holds about 520,000 distinct CDR3 sequences; approximately 22% are singletons and the top ten take about 0.91%. These records were also assigned to another study, of T cells expressing NK-cell markers.

The sample comprised CD4+ T cells sorted from blood. These receptors were collected from a woman younger than 35 in good health. CDR3s include the opening cysteine and the closing phenylalanine or tryptophan. Each record gives: clone size, J gene, D gene, V gene, CDR3 protein, CDR3 DNA. D genes are given only for firm matches. Clone size, where shown, is once, few, many, or a class for clones that have expanded.

clone size: NA
J gene: TRBJ2-3
D gene: NA
V gene: TRBV27
CDR3 protein: CASSQRISSTDTQYF
CDR3 DNA: TGTGCCAGCAGTCAACGAATTTCTAGCACAGATACGCAGTATTTT

clone size: NA
J gene: TRBJ2-3
D gene: NA
V gene: TRBV5-4
CDR3 protein: CASSPQSGDTQYF
CDR3 DNA: TGTGCCAGCAGCCCACAGAGCGGGGATACGCAGTATTTT

clone size: NA
J gene: TRBJ2-1
D gene: NA
V gene: TRBV7-7
CDR3 protein: CASSLRLNNEQFF
CDR3 DNA: TGTGCCAGCAGCTTAAGACTTAATAATGAGCAGTTCTTC

clone size: few
J gene: TRBJ1-1
D gene: NA
V gene: TRBV25-1
CDR3 protein: CASSEYRGYTEAFF
CDR3 DNA: TGTGCCAGCAGTGAATATAGGGGGTACACTGAAGCTTTCTTT

clone size: once
J gene: TRBJ2-1
D gene: TRBD2
V gene: TRBV3-1
CDR3 protein: CASSRTRTSGYNEQFF
CDR3 DNA: TGTGCCAGCAGCCGAACTCGGACTAGCGGATACAATGAGCAGTTCTTC

clone size: NA
J gene: TRBJ1-2
D gene: NA
V gene: TRBV5-1
CDR3 protein: CASRGVNCGYTF
CDR3 DNA: TGCGCCAGCAGGGGAGTGAACTGTGGCTACACCTTC

clone size: NA
J gene: TRBJ2-1
D gene: NA
V gene: TRBV11-3
CDR3 protein: CASRSGNEQFF
CDR3 DNA: TGTGCCAGCAGGTCAGGGAATGAGCAGTTCTTC

clone size: NA
J gene: TRBJ2-5
D gene: NA
V gene: TRBV20-1
CDR3 protein: CSADGRERETQYF
CDR3 DNA: TGCAGTGCTGACGGACGGGAGAGAGAGACCCAGTACTTC

clone size: NA
J gene: TRBJ1-1
D gene: NA
V gene: TRBV29-1
CDR3 protein: CSFTDPGAFF
CDR3 DNA: TGCAGCTTCACCGACCCTGGGGCTTTCTTT

clone size: NA
J gene: TRBJ2-7
D gene: TRBD2
V gene: TRBV7-8
CDR3 protein: CASSLNPETSTYEQYF
CDR3 DNA: TGTGCCAGCAGCTTAAACCCCGAGACTAGCACCTACGAGCAGTACTTC

clone size: few
J gene: TRBJ1-3
D gene: NA
V gene: TRBV9
CDR3 protein: CASSVEGGLGNTIYF
CDR3 DNA: TGTGCCAGCAGCGTAGAGGGGGGACTTGGAAACACCATATATTTT

clone size: once
J gene: TRBJ2-1
D gene: TRBD2
V gene: TRBV4-3
CDR3 protein: CASSQDRGAGGRQFF
CDR3 DNA: TGCGCCAGCAGCCAAGATCGAGGAGCGGGAGGGCGGCAGTTCTTC

clone size: NA
J gene: TRBJ2-3
D gene: TRBD2
V gene: TRBV5-1
CDR3 protein: CASTWRLAGGVDTQYF
CDR3 DNA: TGCGCCAGCACCTGGAGACTAGCGGGAGGGGTAGATACGCAGTATTTT

clone size: few
J gene: TRBJ2-3
D gene: TRBD2
V gene: TRBV18
CDR3 protein: CASSPNGGDTDTQYF
CDR3 DNA: TGTGCCAGCTCCCCCAACGGGGGGGACACAGATACGCAGTATTTT

clone size: NA
J gene: TRBJ1-5
D gene: NA
V gene: TRBV20-1
CDR3 protein: CSARTFGQPQHF
CDR3 DNA: TGCAGTGCTCGGACTTTTGGTCAGCCCCAGCATTTT

clone size: few
J gene: TRBJ2-5
D gene: NA
V gene: TRBV2
CDR3 protein: CASSPDYQETQYF
CDR3 DNA: TGTGCCAGCAGCCCGGACTACCAAGAGACCCAGTACTTC

clone size: NA
J gene: TRBJ2-2
D gene: TRBD2
V gene: TRBV4-2
CDR3 protein: CASSQPGGGAFVGELFF
CDR3 DNA: TGTGCCAGCAGCCAACCGGGCGGGGGGGCTTTCGTCGGGGAGCTGTTTTTT

clone size: once
J gene: TRBJ1-4
D gene: NA
V gene: TRBV12-3/TRBV12-4
CDR3 protein: CASRQGADREKLFF
CDR3 DNA: TGTGCCAGCAGGCAGGGAGCCGACAGGGAAAAACTGTTTTTT

clone size: NA
J gene: TRBJ2-7
D gene: NA
V gene: TRBV12-3/TRBV12-4
CDR3 protein: CASSLGGAAEQYF
CDR3 DNA: TGTGCCAGCTCCCTAGGTGGGGCCGCCGAGCAGTACTTC

clone size: NA
J gene: TRBJ1-1
D gene: TRBD1
V gene: TRBV7-9
CDR3 protein: CASSSQGGPHTEAFF
CDR3 DNA: TGTGCCAGCAGCTCCCAAGGGGGCCCTCACACTGAAGCTTTCTTT

clone size: few
J gene: TRBJ2-7
D gene: TRBD1
V gene: TRBV5-1
CDR3 protein: CASSSQGGMEQYF
CDR3 DNA: TGCGCCAGCAGTTCACAGGGGGGAATGGAGCAGTACTTC

clone size: NA
J gene: TRBJ2-3
D gene: NA
V gene: TRBV12-3/TRBV12-4
CDR3 protein: CASSYRGQEYF
CDR3 DNA: TGTGCCAGCAGTTACCGGGGGCAGGAGTATTTT

clone size: few
J gene: TRBJ2-1
D gene: TRBD2
V gene: TRBV3-1
CDR3 protein: CASSRTRTSGGVAQFF
CDR3 DNA: TGTGCCAGCAGCCGAACACGGACTAGCGGGGGGGTAGCGCAGTTCTTC

clone size: few
J gene: TRBJ1-2
D gene: TRBD1
V gene: TRBV18
CDR3 protein: CASSADRAGGYTF
CDR3 DNA: TGTGCCAGCTCCGCAGACAGGGCAGGTGGCTACACCTTC

clone size: few
J gene: TRBJ1-6
D gene: NA
V gene: TRBV25-1
CDR3 protein: CASSGQTGSPLHF
CDR3 DNA: TGTGCCAGCAGTGGACAGACCGGTTCACCCCTCCACTTT

clone size: few
J gene: TRBJ2-7
D gene: TRBD1
V gene: TRBV10-3
CDR3 protein: CAISTSGTGGSYEQYF
CDR3 DNA: TGTGCCATCAGTACGTCCGGGACAGGGGGTTCCTACGAGCAGTACTTC

clone size: NA
J gene: TRBJ2-7
D gene: TRBD2
V gene: TRBV5-1
CDR3 protein: CASSRTSGTYYEQYF
CDR3 DNA: TGCGCCAGCAGCCGTACTAGCGGGACATACTACGAGCAGTACTTC

clone size: few
J gene: TRBJ2-7
D gene: NA
V gene: TRBV10-3
CDR3 protein: CATGTQAYEQYF
CDR3 DNA: TGTGCCACCGGGACACAGGCCTACGAGCAGTACTTC